This T cell receptor (beta chain) was sequenced for a study of shared clonotypes between healthy human individuals. Study as a whole: Used for every donor were three CD4 naive, three CD4 memory, two CD8 naive and one CD8 memory plate.

Researchers ran the assay at a deep level. The table came from immunoSEQ multiplex PCR; TCRdb's copy has only in-frame clones and leaves some out. This table holds 2 million to 2.5 million clones, 93% found once. Germline trimming cut 2 bases from V and 0 bases from J; bases unmatched to any gene: 3. This CDR3 comprises 18 residues. Per the germline V gene, CDR1 is SGHTA and CDR2 is FQGNSA. Adult Caucasians living in Nashville, Tennessee made up all of the donors. Sequencing was performed on naive CD4+ T cells from PBMCs. Subset specified: CD45RA+ positively selected. This rearrangement joins TRBV7-2 to TRBJ2-1, with 14 bases lining up with TRBD2. The origin of this receptor is a man aged 18 to 35 in good health. Some clones in this sample may be carry-over from other donors' samples. The CDR3 DNA is TGTGCCAGCAGCTTAACCGGGACTAGCGGGAGCTCCTACAATGAGCAGTTCTTC. Its protein product is CASSLTGTSGSSYNEQFF.